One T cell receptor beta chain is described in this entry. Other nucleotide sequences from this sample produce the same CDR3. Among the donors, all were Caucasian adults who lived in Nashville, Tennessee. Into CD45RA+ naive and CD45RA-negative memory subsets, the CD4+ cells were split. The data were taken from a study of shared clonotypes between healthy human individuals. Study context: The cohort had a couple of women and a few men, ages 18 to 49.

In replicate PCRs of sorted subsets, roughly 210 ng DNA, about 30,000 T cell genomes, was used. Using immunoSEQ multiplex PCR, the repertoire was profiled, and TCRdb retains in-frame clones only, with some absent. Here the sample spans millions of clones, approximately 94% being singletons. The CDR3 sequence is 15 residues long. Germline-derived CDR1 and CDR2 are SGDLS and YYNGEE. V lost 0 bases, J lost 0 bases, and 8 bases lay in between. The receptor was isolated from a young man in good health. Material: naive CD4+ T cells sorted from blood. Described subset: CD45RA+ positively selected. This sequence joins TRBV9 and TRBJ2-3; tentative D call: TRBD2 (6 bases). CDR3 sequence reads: CASSVAGVSTDTQYF. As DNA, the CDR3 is TGTGCCAGCAGCGTAGCGGGGGTAAGCACAGATACGCAGTATTTT.